The present entry profiles one T cell receptor (beta chain) with its context. Antigen specificity is unknown. All donors comprised healthy Caucasians. TCRdb fed the 5' RACE reads into MiXCR, producing one record per CDR3 protein. The sample shows about 520,000 distinct CDR3 sequences, roughly 21% of them seen only once. The source of the sample is a study of identical twins. V was clipped by 1 base and J by 3 bases, with 9 bases between them. The CDR3 length is 14 residues. Germline V gives CDR1 LGHDT, CDR2 YNNKEL (reference sequence). Overall study findings and caveats: Conclusions were based on cross-sectional statistical analysis, without following the same donors.

The sample also formed part of further work on T cells expressing NK-cell markers. That work states: Sorted CD3+CD56+NKG2C+, CD3+CD56+NKG2C- and CD3+CD56-NKG2C+ T cells supplied TCR beta repertoires.

The receptor was isolated from a woman between 18 and 29 years old in good health. The chain carries TRBV3-1 and TRBJ1-1; D is unclear. The sequenced sample was CD4+ T cells sorted from blood. CDR3 amino acids: CASSQGQADTEAFF. The CDR3 DNA is TGTGCCAGCAGCCAAGGGCAGGCGGACACTGAAGCTTTCTTT.